The present entry profiles one T cell receptor beta chain with its context. The sample is drawn from a study of blood T cells in healthy people across ages. J was trimmed by 10 bases and V by 6 bases; bases with no gene match: 16. This CDR3 spans 16 amino acids. The authors ran a second PCR of about 6 to 11 cycles using a sample-barcoded 5' primer and a J-beta primer mix. MiXCR was run by TCRdb on the 5' RACE reads, yielding one entry per CDR3 protein. The sample consists of 1.5 million to 2 million distinct CDR3 sequences, roughly 49% of them appearing once. Sequencing used blood. The TCR sequence derives from a woman in her thirties or forties in good health. The V and J genes are TRBV12-3 or TRBV12-4 and TRBJ1-2; 11 bases are shared with TRBD1. In DNA, the CDR3 is TGTGCCAGCAGCCCGAGCCCGGGACAGGGGGTAGGGGACTACACCTTC. It codes for CASSPSPGQGVGDYTF.